This T cell receptor (beta chain) was identified in a study of blood T cell repertoires in COVID-19. This clone was observed once. The CDR3 extends over 12 amino acids. Germline lookup yields CDR1 LNHDA and CDR2 SQIVND (reference sequence). Trimming pared 3 bases from V and 11 bases from J, leaving 11 bases between. In the original workflow: Scientists estimated how many nucleated cells there were by amplifying reference gene primers. The assay was immunoSEQ multiplex PCR, and TCRdb's table has in-frame clones only and misses some. Clone size and the V and J calls come from that table; the DNA yielded D and trimming. The table lists around 300,000 clones, around 87% of them singletons.

The sequence was collected from a woman younger than 35 with acute COVID-19. The rearrangement links TRBV19 to TRBJ2-1; the D gene is possibly TRBD2 (5 bases). Material: PBMCs or T cells enriched from blood (not recorded which). Here the CDR3 DNA reads TGTGCCAGTAGTATCGAGGGATTTCAGCAGTTCTTC. Translated: CASSIEGFQQFF.